These T cell receptor beta chains were read from a single sample in a study of cytomegalovirus exposure and HLA in healthy donors. Measured with immunoSEQ multiplex PCR; TCRdb has only the in-frame clones, and not every one. The top ten hold more than 0.75% of the sample, which has 130,000 to 150,000 clones, around 79% seen once. The sample was PBMCs. The origin of the receptors is a man aged 18 to 29 in good health and CMV-seronegative. CDR3s include the opening cysteine and the closing phenylalanine or tryptophan. D genes are given only for firm matches. Size is stated for part of the rows, as once, few or many counts, or as a class when the clone is expanded.

CDR3,DNA,V,size,D,J
CASGFPNTEAFF,TGTGCTAGTGGTTTTCCAAACACTGAAGCTTTCTTT,TRBV12-5,.,.,TRBJ1-1
CATSSFPDRGEQYF,TGTGCCACCAGCAGCTTTCCGGACAGGGGCGAGCAGTACTTC,TRBV15,once,TRBD1,TRBJ2-7
CASTRPGGTTGELFF,TGTGCCAGTACCCGCCCGGGGGGGACCACCGGGGAGCTGTTTTTT,TRBV19,.,TRBD2,TRBJ2-2
CASSQELSTATNEKLFF,TGCGCCAGCAGCCAAGAGCTGTCCACTGCAACTAATGAAAAACTGTTTTTT,TRBV4-3,.,.,TRBJ1-4
CASSAIRDIRGEQYF,TGTGCCAGCAGCGCCATTCGGGACATCCGTGGCGAGCAGTACTTC,TRBV6-5,.,.,TRBJ2-7
CAITPSRSGANVLTF,TGTGCCATCACCCCCTCTCGTTCTGGGGCCAACGTCCTGACTTTC,TRBV10-3,.,.,TRBJ2-6
CASSLGGTANTEAFF,TGCGCCAGCAGCTTGGGGGGGACAGCGAACACTGAAGCTTTCTTT,TRBV5-1,few,TRBD1,TRBJ1-1
CASSLGESQPQHF,TGTGCCAGCAGCTTGGGGGAGAGTCAGCCCCAGCATTTT,TRBV5-6,.,.,TRBJ1-5
CASSVGSGGSRDTQYF,TGTGCCAGCAGCGTAGGTAGCGGGGGCTCAAGGGATACGCAGTATTTT,TRBV9,.,TRBD2,TRBJ2-3
CAGVGNTIYF,TGTGCCGGAGTTGGAAACACCATATATTTT,TRBV2,few,.,TRBJ1-3
CAGGEQYF,TGTGCGGGGGGCGAGCAGTACTTC,TRBV7-9,.,.,TRBJ2-7
CASSDAGSNQPQHF,TGTGCCAGCAGTGACGCGGGGAGCAATCAGCCCCAGCATTTT,TRBV6-1,few,.,TRBJ1-5
CASSLRAYGRGSSGNTIYF,TGTGCCAGCAGCTTAAGGGCATATGGACGGGGAAGCTCTGGAAACACCATATATTTT,TRBV7-2,.,.,TRBJ1-3
CASSLEFTGLTHGYTF,TGTGCCAGCAGCTTAGAATTTACAGGGTTAACACATGGCTACACCTTC,TRBV7-6,.,.,TRBJ1-2
CASSLANRGIEQYF,TGTGCCAGCAGCTTGGCCAACAGGGGAATCGAGCAGTACTTC,TRBV5-6,.,TRBD1,TRBJ2-7
CASKVTQDQNEKLFF,TGTGCCAGCAAAGTAACACAGGACCAAAATGAAAAACTGTTTTTT,TRBV2,few,.,TRBJ1-4
CASSRSPVYNSPLHF,TGTGCCAGCAGCCGATCACCGGTTTATAATTCACCCCTCCACTTT,TRBV5-5,.,.,TRBJ1-6
CASSQTGRYGYTF,TGTGCCAGCAGCCAAACAGGTCGCTATGGCTACACCTTC,TRBV5-5,.,.,TRBJ1-2
CASSLGVQVAGGYTF,TGTGCCAGCAGCTTAGGTGTTCAGGTCGCGGGTGGCTACACCTTC,TRBV7-9,.,.,TRBJ1-2
CASTFPLGGYEQYF,TGTGCCAGCACCTTCCCCCTCGGCGGCTACGAGCAGTACTTC,TRBV6-1,.,.,TRBJ2-7
CASSSPPGTGVTDTQYF,TGTGCCAGTAGTAGCCCTCCCGGGACAGGGGTTACAGATACGCAGTATTTT,TRBV19,.,TRBD1,TRBJ2-3
CSVERDRDYNEQFF,TGCAGCGTTGAAAGGGACAGAGATTACAATGAGCAGTTCTTC,TRBV29-1,once,TRBD1,TRBJ2-1
CASSFRTGENGYTF,TGTGCCAGCAGCTTCAGGACAGGGGAAAATGGCTACACCTTC,TRBV7-2,.,TRBD1,TRBJ1-2
CASSEVAGVKNTEAFF,TGTGCCAGCAGTGAGGTGGCGGGGGTTAAGAACACTGAAGCTTTCTTT,TRBV6-1,.,.,TRBJ1-1
CASSLVSYEQYF,TGTGCCAGCAGCTTAGTATCCTACGAGCAGTACTTC,TRBV13,once,.,TRBJ2-7
CSSSSYNEKLFF,TGTTCCAGCAGCTCCTATAATGAAAAACTGTTTTTT,TRBV7-9,once,.,TRBJ1-4
CASSQDTVNTEAFF,TGTGCCAGCAGCCAAGACACAGTCAACACTGAAGCTTTCTTT,TRBV14,.,.,TRBJ1-1
CASSPIGAVGYTF,TGTGCCAGCAGCCCCATAGGGGCAGTTGGCTACACCTTC,TRBV6-5,few,.,TRBJ1-2
CASSVADSRGGEQYF,TGTGCCAGCAGCGTAGCGGATTCCCGGGGGGGAGAGCAGTACTTC,TRBV9,once,TRBD2,TRBJ2-7